A single sample gave rise to the 11 T cell receptor beta chains below, sequenced in a study of blood T cell repertoires in COVID-19. Measured with immunoSEQ multiplex PCR; TCRdb has only the in-frame clones, and not every one. The data contain under 300,000 clones, roughly 80% of them singletons. The specimen sequenced was peripheral blood. The origin of the receptors is a woman aged 18-30 years with acute or convalescent COVID-19.

V is TRBV12-3 or TRBV12-4 and J is TRBJ1-4; 7 bases map to TRBD1. Trimming at V came to 5 bases and at J to 10 bases, leaving 7 bases not matched to a gene. The CDR3 contains 13 residues. The CDR3 DNA is TGTGCCAGCAGTGAGGGGGCGCGGGGAAAACTGTTTTTT. This encodes CASSEGARGKLFF.

The chain links TRBV5-8 to TRBJ1-2; the match to TRBD1 covers 7 bases. CDR1 is SGHTS, CDR2 YDEGEE, per germline. The CDR3 has 13 residues. V gave up 4 bases and J gave up 4 bases; unmatched junction bases: 4. CDR3 protein: CASSPDRAYGYTF. In nucleotides, the CDR3 is TGTGCCAGCAGCCCCGACAGGGCCTATGGCTACACCTTC.

The V call is TRBV27, the J call TRBJ2-1; TRBD2 matches at 10 bases. The length of the CDR3 is 16 residues. The germline CDR1 and CDR2 sequences are MNHEY and SMNVEV (reference sequence). V lost 0 bases, J lost 3 bases, and 2 bases stayed unmatched. The CDR3 loop is CASSLSASGGYNEQFF. Written as DNA, the CDR3 is TGTGCCAGCAGTTTATCGGCTAGCGGGGGCTACAATGAGCAGTTCTTC.

This clone is judged medium-sized (0.01 to 0.1%). The chain links TRBV4-2 to TRBJ2-7, with 7 bases lining up with TRBD2. CDR3 size: 13 residues. CDR1 is LGHNA, CDR2 YNFKEQ, per germline. V shed 0 bases, J shed 5 bases, and the junction held 1 base outside the gene matches. CDR3: CASSQEGRDEQYF. CDR3 sequence (DNA): TGTGCCAGCAGCCAAGAAGGGAGGGACGAGCAGTACTTC.

The chain employs TRBV28 and TRBJ1-2; 7 bases are shared with TRBD1. V shed 8 bases, J shed 1 base, and the junction held 10 bases outside the gene matches. CDR3 length: 15 residues. Germline V gene lookup returns CDR1 MDHEN and CDR2 SYDVKM. The CDR3 DNA is TGTGCCAGCGTCGAGGGGGCCGCAGTTAACTATGGCTACACCTTC. This codes for CASVEGAAVNYGYTF.

The chain is built from TRBV2 and TRBJ2-3, with D perhaps TRBD2 (5 bases). The germline V and J ends were trimmed by 8 bases and 0 bases, with 15 bases remaining between them. The CDR3 loop spans 15 amino acids. Per germline, CDR1 SNHLY and CDR2 FYNNEI. Here the CDR3 reads CASLLSGASTDTQYF. CDR3 bases: TGTGCCAGCCTGTTAAGCGGCGCTAGCACAGATACGCAGTATTTT.

This sequence joins TRBV28 and TRBJ2-7; 8 nucleotides match TRBD1. Germline V lookup: CDR1 MDHEN, CDR2 SYDVKM. Trimming removed 6 bases from V and 7 bases from J; junction bases left unmatched: 8. The CDR3 totals 13 residues. The DNA of the CDR3 is TGTGCCAGCAGGGGGCAGGGGGCTTGGGAGCAGTACTTC. Protein: CASRGQGAWEQYF.

This clone has only a few counts. The CDR3 DNA follows: TGTGCCAGCAGCTCCGCCGGGACAGGGAACTATGGCTACACCTTC. Translating it yields CASSSAGTGNYGYTF. The chain recombines TRBV7-2 with TRBJ1-2; 9 bases fit TRBD1. Trimming cost V 4 bases and J 2 bases; bases outside gene matches: 5. This CDR3 contains 15 residues. The germline CDR1 and CDR2 sequences are SGHTA and FQGNSA.

This sequence joins TRBV14 and TRBJ1-6, with TRBD1 identical over 9 bases. Germline V CDR1 and CDR2: SGHDN, FVKESK. The V gene end was trimmed by 3 bases and the J gene end by 7 bases; junction bases not matched to a gene: 7. CDR3 size: 16 residues. DNA of the CDR3: TGTGCCAGCAGCCACCGAGGAGGGACAGGGAATTCACCCCTCCACTTT. Amino acid sequence: CASSHRGGTGNSPLHF.

This chain connects TRBV29-1 to TRBJ2-7, with 7 positions matching TRBD1. CDR1 is SQVTM, CDR2 ANQGSEA, per germline. V shed 4 bases, J shed 2 bases, and the junction held 2 bases outside the gene matches. CDR3 length equals 12 residues. This CDR3 reads CSVGQGAYEQYF. The CDR3 nucleotides read TGCAGCGTTGGGCAGGGGGCCTACGAGCAGTACTTC.

This sequence joins TRBV6-6 and TRBJ1-2; D perhaps matches TRBD1 (5 bases). Looked up from germline, CDR1 is MNHNY and CDR2 is SVGAGI (reference sequence). Trimming took off 2 bases at V and 2 bases at J, with 15 bases between the two ends. The CDR3 has 16 amino acids. The CDR3 sequence is CASSYRSGRGNYGYTF. The CDR3, as DNA: TGTGCCAGCAGTTACAGGTCAGGGAGGGGCAACTATGGCTACACCTTC.